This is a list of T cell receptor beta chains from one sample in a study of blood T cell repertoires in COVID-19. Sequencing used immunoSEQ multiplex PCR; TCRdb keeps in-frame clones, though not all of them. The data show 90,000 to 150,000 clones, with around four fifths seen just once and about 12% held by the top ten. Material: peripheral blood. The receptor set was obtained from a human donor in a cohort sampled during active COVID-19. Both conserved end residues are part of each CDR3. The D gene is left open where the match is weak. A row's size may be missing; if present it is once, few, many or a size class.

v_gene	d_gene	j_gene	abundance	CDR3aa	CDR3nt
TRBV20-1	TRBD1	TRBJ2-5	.	CSASPTGFFQETQYF	TGCAGTGCTAGTCCGACAGGGTTTTTCCAAGAGACCCAGTACTTC
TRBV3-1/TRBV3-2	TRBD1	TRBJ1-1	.	CASSSGGMAEAFF	TGTGCCAGCAGCTCAGGGGGCATGGCTGAAGCTTTCTTT
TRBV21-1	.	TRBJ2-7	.	CASSKEGDRDPFSYEQYF	TGTGCCAGCAGCAAAGAGGGAGACAGGGACCCTTTCTCCTACGAGCAGTACTTC
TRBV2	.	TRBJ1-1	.	CASRETGTNTEAFF	TGTGCCAGCAGAGAAACAGGGACGAACACTGAAGCTTTCTTT
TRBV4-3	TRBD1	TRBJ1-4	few	CASSHNSGGNEKLFF	TGCGCCAGCAGCCACAACTCAGGGGGGAATGAAAAACTGTTTTTT
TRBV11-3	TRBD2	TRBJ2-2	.	CASSRLAGENTGELFF	TGTGCCAGCAGCCGATTAGCGGGGGAGAACACCGGGGAGCTGTTTTTT
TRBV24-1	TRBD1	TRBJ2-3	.	CATRAGTGTPDTQYF	TGTGCCACCAGGGCCGGGACAGGGACCCCAGATACGCAGTATTTT
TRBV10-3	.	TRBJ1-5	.	CAISTSGFGDQPQHF	TGTGCCATCAGTACTTCAGGGTTTGGGGATCAGCCCCAGCATTTT
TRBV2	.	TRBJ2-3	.	CASRSDWGSQYF	TGTGCCAGCAGGTCGGACTGGGGATCGCAGTATTTT
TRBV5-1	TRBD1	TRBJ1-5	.	CASSSEQGAEGNQPQHF	TGCGCCAGCAGCTCCGAACAGGGGGCCGAAGGCAATCAGCCCCAGCATTTT
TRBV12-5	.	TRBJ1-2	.	CASGLEGVRGYTF	TGTGCTAGTGGTTTGGAGGGGGTCCGGGGCTACACCTTC
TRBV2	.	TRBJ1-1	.	CASSEYFEAFF	TGTGCCAGCAGTGAGTACTTTGAAGCTTTCTTT
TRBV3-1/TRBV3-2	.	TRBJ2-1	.	CASSQQPARDNEQFF	TGTGCCAGCAGCCAACAACCCGCGCGGGATAATGAGCAGTTCTTC
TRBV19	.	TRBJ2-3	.	CASSIPGRGDTQYF	TGTGCCAGTAGTATCCCGGGTCGGGGGGATACGCAGTATTTT